These 29 T cell receptor beta chains were sequenced from one sample in a study of blood T cell repertoires in COVID-19. Sequenced by immunoSEQ multiplex PCR; TCRdb stores in-frame clones only, minus some. The data show approximately 140,000 clones, under 90% seen once. The material sequenced was peripheral blood. These receptors were obtained from a woman older than 75 in a cohort sampled during active or convalescent COVID-19.

The J gene is TRBJ2-5, the V gene TRBV19; 9 positions match TRBD1. The CDR3 is made up of 15 amino acids. Germline CDR1 and CDR2: LNHDA and SQIVND (reference sequence). Germline trimming cut 5 bases from V and 7 bases from J; bases unmatched to any gene: 11. The CDR3 region is CASSPRGTGLGTQYF. The CDR3, as DNA: TGTGCCAGTAGTCCCAGGGGGACAGGGTTGGGGACCCAGTACTTC.

This chain uses TRBV18 with TRBJ1-6; TRBD1 aligns across 9 bases. In germline, CDR1 is KGHSH, CDR2 LQKENI. The CDR3 is 16 amino acids. Germline trimming cut 5 bases from V and 3 bases from J; bases unmatched to any gene: 5. This CDR3 reads CASSSTGGRYNSPLHF. In nucleotides, the CDR3 is TGTGCCAGCTCATCTACAGGGGGCCGCTATAATTCACCCCTCCACTTT.

This clone was recorded a few times. One end of the junction varies from germline; a read error may be responsible. The rearrangement links TRBV7-7 to TRBJ2-5; 8 bases are shared with TRBD1. This CDR3 has 16 residues. Germline V gene lookup returns CDR1 SSHAT and CDR2 FNYEAQ (reference sequence). CDR3 nucleotide sequence: TGTGCTAGCAGCTTAGGGGCAGGGGGCAACCAAGAGACCCAGTACTTC. This codes for CASSLGAGGNQETQYF.

This clone was found once. The genes are TRBV6-6 and TRBJ1-1; a possible D gene is TRBD1 (5 bases). CDR1 MNHNY and CDR2 SVGAGI come from the germline V gene (reference sequence). The CDR3 loop spans 15 amino acids. V lost 5 bases and J lost 1, with 14 bases in between. The CDR3 here is CASSVPGSRNTEAFF. The CDR3 region has the DNA TGTGCCAGCAGTGTCCCAGGGTCGAGGAACACTGAAGCTTTCTTT.

The chain joins TRBV6-5 to TRBJ2-1; D perhaps matches TRBD1 (5 bases). The V end lost 3 bases, the J end lost 1 base, and 7 bases lay between the germline ends. Germline CDR1 is MNHEY and CDR2 is SVGAGI. The CDR3 runs to 14 residues. CDR3: CASSYDRSYNEQFF. In DNA, the CDR3 is TGTGCCAGCAGTTATGACAGATCCTACAATGAGCAGTTCTTC.

The rearrangement joins TRBV9 to TRBJ2-1; 8 bases match TRBD2. The CDR3 length is 15 residues. Trimming took 2 bases from V and 2 from J; bases not matched to a gene: 3. Germline lookup yields CDR1 SGDLS and CDR2 YYNGEE. Here the CDR3 reads CASSVRLATYNEQFF. For the CDR3, the DNA is TGTGCCAGCAGCGTGCGACTAGCGACCTACAATGAGCAGTTCTTC.

The V gene is TRBV5-1, the J gene TRBJ2-3, with TRBD1 matching 9 bases. Germline V lookup: CDR1 SGHRS, CDR2 YFSETQ. Germline trimming cut 1 base from V and 4 bases from J; bases unmatched to any gene: 4. The CDR3 loop spans 15 amino acids. The CDR3 region is CASSLSGQGADTQYF. The CDR3 DNA follows: TGCGCCAGCAGCTTGTCGGGACAGGGCGCAGATACGCAGTATTTT.

Only one count was recorded for this clone. The chain employs TRBV3-1 (or the pseudogene TRBV3-2) and TRBJ1-1, with D unresolved. V lost 6 bases, J lost 5 bases, and 7 bases lay in between. The length of the CDR3 is 11 residues. Germline CDR1 reads LGHDT; CDR2 reads YNNKEL (reference sequence). CDR3 sequence (DNA): TGTGCCAGCAGTCGTGAGACTGAAGCTTTCTTT. Amino acids: CASSRETEAFF.

The chain recombines TRBV5-1 with TRBJ1-2; weak D call: TRBD1 (5 bases). Trimming took 2 bases from V and 4 from J, leaving 15 bases between them. The CDR3 runs 15 residues. The V gene's germline CDR1 is SGHRS and CDR2 YFSETQ. CDR3 DNA sequence: TGCGCCAGCAGCTTAGGATCAGGGCTCCTCTATGGCTACACCTTC. It encodes CASSLGSGLLYGYTF.

The chain couples TRBV19 to TRBJ2-3; D may be TRBD2 (6 bases). The CDR3 is 14 amino acids. In germline, CDR1 is LNHDA, CDR2 SQIVND (reference sequence). V was pared by 7 bases and J by 2 bases, with 13 bases between. The CDR3 region is CASKLRGDTDTQYF. In DNA form, the CDR3 reads TGTGCCAGTAAGTTGCGGGGAGACACAGATACGCAGTATTTT.

This clone showed up just once. In DNA, the CDR3 is TGTGCCAGCAGCGTAGACAGTCTCTCCTACAATGAGCAGTTCTTC. Translated, it gives CASSVDSLSYNEQFF. The chain recombines TRBV9 with TRBJ2-1, with D unresolved. V lost 0 bases to trimming and J lost 0 bases, with 7 bases between them. There are 15 residues in the CDR3. Germline assignment: CDR1 SGDLS and CDR2 YYNGEE. Full variable domain (rest looked up from reference TRBV9 and TRBJ2-1): DSGVTQTPKHLITATGQRVTLRCSPRSGDLSVYWYQQSLDQGLQFLIQYYNGEERAKGNILERFSAQQFPDLHSELNLSSLELGDSALYFCASSVDSLSYNEQFFGPGTRLTVL.

The gene calls are TRBV18 and TRBJ2-4; 7 nucleotides match TRBD2. Germline CDR1 is KGHSH and CDR2 is LQKENI. V shed 0 bases and J 9 bases; nucleotides not matched to a gene: 5. This CDR3 contains 14 residues. The CDR3 loop is CASSPPTGRVIQYF. The CDR3 DNA reads TGTGCCAGCTCACCACCGACGGGGAGGGTCATTCAGTACTTC. The full variable domain, with the rest looked up from reference TRBV18 and TRBJ2-4, is NAGVMQNPRHLVRRRGQEARLRCSPMKGHSHVYWYRQLPEEGLKFMVYLQKENIIDESGMPKERFSAEFPKEGPSILRIQQVVRGDSAAYFCASSPPTGRVIQYFGAGTRLSVL.

The chain recombines TRBV5-5 with TRBJ1-2, with a weak D call TRBD1 (6 bases). The germline V gene encodes CDR1 SGHKS and CDR2 YYEKEE (reference sequence). The CDR3 runs 13 residues. Trimming removed 1 base at V and 2 bases at J, with 6 bases between. The CDR3 region is CASSLQGNYGYTF. The CDR3 coding sequence is TGTGCCAGCAGCTTGCAGGGGAACTATGGCTACACCTTC.

The genes are TRBV4-1 and TRBJ1-2; a possible D gene is TRBD1 (5 bases). Germline loops: CDR1 MGHRA, CDR2 YSYEKL. The CDR3 length is 16 residues. The V end lost 3 bases, the J end lost 8 bases, and 22 bases lay between the germline ends. The chain's CDR3 is CASSQVGGFKLAGYTF. In nucleotides, the CDR3 is TGCGCCAGCAGCCAGGTGGGGGGGTTTAAACTGGCGGGCTACACCTTC.

The rearrangement uses TRBV5-1 and TRBJ2-7, with 9 bases lining up with TRBD1. The length of the CDR3 is 16 residues. The J segment lost 2 bases and the V segment lost 1 base, leaving 7 bases of the junction unmatched. Germline V gene lookup returns CDR1 SGHRS and CDR2 YFSETQ. The chain's CDR3 is CASSLSTGGVTYEQYF. CDR3 DNA sequence: TGCGCCAGCAGCTTGTCGACAGGGGGGGTGACCTACGAGCAGTACTTC.

The chain is built from TRBV2 and TRBJ1-5; no firm D call. From germline, CDR1 is SNHLY and CDR2 FYNNEI. This CDR3 contains 19 residues. Trimming removed 3 bases at V and 0 bases at J, with 21 bases between. CDR3 loop: CASSDAVGSRLNSNQPQHF. CDR3 DNA: TGTGCCAGCAGTGATGCTGTGGGCAGCCGCCTCAATAGCAATCAGCCCCAGCATTTT. Full variable domain (rest looked up from reference TRBV2 and TRBJ1-5): EPEVTQTPSHQVTQMGQEVILRCVPISNHLYFYWYRQILGQKVEFLVSFYNNEISEKSEIFDDQFSVERPDGSNFTLKIRSTKLEDSAMYFCASSDAVGSRLNSNQPQHFGDGTRLSIL.

This sequence joins TRBV5-1 and TRBJ1-5, with 8 nucleotides matching TRBD1. Germline V CDR1 and CDR2: SGHRS, YFSETQ. The CDR3 runs to 15 residues. Trimming removed 4 bases from V and 4 bases from J; junction bases left unmatched: 7. The CDR3 region is CASSPDGQGNQPQHF. The CDR3 coding sequence is TGCGCCAGCAGCCCTGACGGACAGGGTAATCAGCCCCAGCATTTT.

Here the CDR3 DNA reads TGTGCCAGCAGCGTTTGGTTCAGACCTCGGGGATATAGCAATCAGCCCCAGCATTTT. Translating it yields CASSVWFRPRGYSNQPQHF. The rearrangement joins TRBV28 to TRBJ1-5, with D unresolved. Germline values: CDR1 MDHEN, CDR2 SYDVKM. The CDR3 is made up of 19 amino acids. V lost 6 bases and J 0 bases, leaving 24 bases between the germline ends.

V and J are TRBV19 and TRBJ1-2; 10 bases match TRBD1. This CDR3 has 15 residues. Germline-derived CDR1 and CDR2 are LNHDA and SQIVND (reference sequence). Trimming cost V 4 bases and J 7 bases; bases outside gene matches: 9. The CDR3 DNA follows: TGTGCCAGTAGTAGCCGAGACAGGGGGCTGGGTGGCTACACCTTC. Translated: CASSSRDRGLGGYTF.

The rearrangement links TRBV5-1 to TRBJ1-1; weak D call: TRBD1 (6 bases). Per the germline V gene, CDR1 is SGHRS and CDR2 is YFSETQ. V gave up 0 bases and J gave up 4 bases, with 16 bases separating them. The CDR3 covers 16 residues. CDR3 sequence: CASSLAGEGVGTEAFF. CDR3 nucleotide sequence: TGCGCCAGCAGCTTGGCCGGTGAGGGGGTTGGCACTGAAGCTTTCTTT.

The V gene is TRBV6-5, the J gene TRBJ1-3; unclear D gene. V dropped 6 bases and J dropped 0 bases, with 9 bases sitting between them. This CDR3 comprises 14 residues. Germline V gene sequence: CDR1 MNHEY, CDR2 SVGAGI. The DNA for the CDR3 is TGTGCCAGCAGCAGAGGGCCCTCTGGAAACACCATATATTTT. It encodes CASSRGPSGNTIYF.

This chain connects TRBV19 to TRBJ2-1, with 8 positions matching TRBD2. The J segment lost 2 bases and the V segment lost 5 bases, leaving 8 bases of the junction unmatched. The CDR3 consists of 16 residues. Germline V gene lookup returns CDR1 LNHDA and CDR2 SQIVND (reference sequence). The CDR3 region has the DNA TGTGCCAGTAGTTATCAAGCGGGGGTCACCTACAATGAGCAGTTCTTC. Translating it yields CASSYQAGVTYNEQFF. Supplemented by reference TRBV19 and TRBJ2-1, the full variable domain reads DGGITQSPKYLFRKEGQNVTLSCEQNLNHDAMYWYRQDPGQGLRLIYYSQIVNDFQKGDIAEGYSVSREKKESFPLTVTSAQKNPTAFYLCASSYQAGVTYNEQFFGPGTRLTVL.

The rearrangement joins TRBV5-8 to TRBJ2-3; 9 nucleotides align to TRBD2. The CDR3 is 16 amino acids. J was trimmed by 6 bases and V by 3 bases; bases with no gene match: 11. Germline-derived CDR1 and CDR2 are SGHTS and YDEGEE. The DNA of the CDR3 is TGTGCCAGCAGCTGGGGACCGCGGGGGGGCAGTGATACGCAGTATTTT. It is translated as CASSWGPRGGSDTQYF. The variable domain in full, completed from reference TRBV5-8 and TRBJ2-3, reads EAGVTQSPTHLIKTRGQQATLRCSPISGHTSVYWYQQALGLGLQFLLWYDEGEERNRGNFPPRFSGRQFPNYSSELNVNALELEDSALYLCASSWGPRGGSDTQYFGPGTRLTVL.

The chain recombines TRBV19 with TRBJ1-1; 8 positions agree with TRBD1. The germline V gene has CDR1 LNHDA and CDR2 SQIVND (reference sequence). V shed 4 bases and J 6 bases; nucleotides not matched to a gene: 10. The CDR3 is made up of 15 amino acids. Written as DNA, the CDR3 is TGTGCCAGTAGTAGACTCCAACAGGGGGGAGCTGAAGCTTTCTTT. Protein product: CASSRLQQGGAEAFF.

V gene TRBV7-2 combines with J gene TRBJ2-1; D gene unclear. V lost 5 bases and J lost 0, with 11 bases in between. CDR1 and CDR2 (germline): SGHTA, FQGNSA. This CDR3 is 15 amino acids long. The CDR3 region is CASSPEVSSYNEQFF. The CDR3 DNA reads TGTGCCAGCAGCCCCGAGGTGAGCTCCTACAATGAGCAGTTCTTC. The entire variable domain, with the rest obtained from reference TRBV7-2 and TRBJ2-1, is as follows: GAGVSQSPSNKVTEKGKDVELRCDPISGHTALYWYRQSLGQGLEFLIYFQGNSAPDKSGLPSDRFSAERTGGSVSTLTIQRTQQEDSAVYLCASSPEVSSYNEQFFGPGTRLTVL.

This clone is a singleton in its sample. The chain is built from TRBV3-1 (or the pseudogene TRBV3-2) and TRBJ2-7; D is possibly TRBD1 (5 bases). The CDR3 spans 11 residues. The V end lost 8 bases, the J end lost 7 bases, and 12 bases lay between the germline ends. Per the germline V gene, CDR1 is LGHDT and CDR2 is YNNKEL (reference sequence). CDR3 protein: CASEQVGEQYF. The CDR3 DNA reads as TGTGCCAGCGAACAGGTCGGGGAGCAGTACTTC.

This chain uses TRBV29-1 with TRBJ1-2; D call uncertain. V was cut by 1 base and J by 8 bases, with 11 bases left in between. The CDR3 is 12 residues long. Germline CDR1 SQVTM, CDR2 ANQGSEA. CDR3 amino acids: CSVEVFVGGYTF. CDR3 DNA: TGCAGCGTTGAAGTCTTCGTGGGCGGCTACACCTTC. The full variable domain, with the rest looked up from reference TRBV29-1 and TRBJ1-2, is SAVISQKPSRDICQRGTSLTIQCQVDSQVTMMFWYRQQPGQSLTLIATANQGSEATYESGFVIDKFPISRPNLTFSTLTVSNMSPEDSSIYLCSVEVFVGGYTFGSGTRLTVV.

V and J are TRBV9 and TRBJ2-5, with a weak D call TRBD2 (6 bases). CDR3 length: 13 residues. Trimming took off 6 bases at V and 0 bases at J, with 9 bases between the two ends. Germline CDR1 is SGDLS and CDR2 is YYNGEE. CDR3 residues: CASTGGNQETQYF. Written as DNA, the CDR3 is TGTGCCAGCACCGGGGGAAACCAAGAGACCCAGTACTTC.

The chain is built from TRBV5-1 and TRBJ2-1, with D unclear. The length of the CDR3 is 13 residues. The ends were cut back, 9 bases at V and 6 bases at J, with 16 bases in the middle. CDR1 is SGHRS and CDR2 is YFSETQ in the germline V gene. As DNA, the CDR3 is TGCGCCACGAGCACCGGTGTTTTCAATGAGCAGTTCTTC. Translating gives CATSTGVFNEQFF.